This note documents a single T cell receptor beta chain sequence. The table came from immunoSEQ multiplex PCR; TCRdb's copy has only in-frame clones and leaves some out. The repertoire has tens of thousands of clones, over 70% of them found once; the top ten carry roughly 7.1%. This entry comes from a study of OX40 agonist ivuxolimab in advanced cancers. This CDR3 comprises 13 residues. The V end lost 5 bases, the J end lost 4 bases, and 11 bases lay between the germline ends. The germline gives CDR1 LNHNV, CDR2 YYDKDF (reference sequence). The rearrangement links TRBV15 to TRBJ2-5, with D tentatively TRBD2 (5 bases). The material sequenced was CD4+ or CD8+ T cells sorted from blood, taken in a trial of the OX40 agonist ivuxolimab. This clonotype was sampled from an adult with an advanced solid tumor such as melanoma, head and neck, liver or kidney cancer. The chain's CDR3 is CATSVARAETQYF. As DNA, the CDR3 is TGTGCCACCAGCGTTGCGAGGGCAGAGACCCAGTACTTC.